The subject of this entry is one T cell receptor beta chain. CDR1 is SEHNR and CDR2 is FQNEAQ in the germline V gene (reference sequence). Trimming stripped 0 bases from V and 4 bases from J, with 10 bases between. CDR3 length: 14 amino acids. The data stem from a study of blood T cell repertoires in COVID-19. The study drew participants aged about 18 to 90 years from 24 US areas. Original methodology: How many nucleated cells were present was estimated from reference gene primer amplification. Some clones are missing from TCRdb's copy, which holds only in-frame ones; the method was immunoSEQ multiplex PCR. V and J calls and clone size follow that table, whereas D and trimming were derived from the DNA. The sample lists 250,000 to 300,000 clones; 84% were seen once.

This TCR was sampled from a man under 40 with acute COVID-19. Sequenced material: PBMCs or T cells enriched from blood (not recorded which). The rearrangement links TRBV7-9 to TRBJ2-7; D gene ambiguous. The CDR3 here is CASSLASGGYEQYV. CDR3 bases: TGTGCCAGCAGCTTAGCGTCGGGTGGGTACGAGCAGTACGTC.